A selection of T cell receptor beta chains follows, all from one sample in a study of monozygotic twins with inflammatory bowel disease. TCRdb re-called the 5' RACE reads and catalogs CDR3 proteins one per entry, DNA excluded. This repertoire includes 150,000 to 200,000 distinct CDR3 sequences. What was sequenced was blood. These receptors all come from a human donor with ulcerative colitis or Crohn's disease, or a healthy co-twin of an affected twin (not recorded which). Both conserved end residues are part of each CDR3.

>TRBV6-1|TRBJ2-3
CASRDLSGIITDTQYF
>TRBV6-1|TRBJ2-5
CASSIGLAGWETQYF
>TRBV6-1|TRBJ2-7
CASRNRGLWEQYF
>TRBV29-1|TRBJ1-2
CSVEEGSGRNYGYTF
>TRBV29-1|TRBJ2-7
CSVVVIPGGPYEQYF
>TRBV7-6|TRBJ2-1
CASSLSVRLGYNEQFF
>TRBV18|TRBJ2-7
CASSPSGTSGYEQYF
>TRBV20-1|TRBJ2-1
CSARRLENYNEQFF
>TRBV5-5|TRBJ2-2
CASSLEGTWTGELFF
>TRBV5-4|TRBJ1-1
CASSEGLKNTEAFF
>TRBV6-1|TRBJ1-1
CASREDGSANTEAFF
>TRBV6-5|TRBJ2-2
CASGYGLANTGELFF
>TRBV20-1|TRBJ2-3
CSAGHGTDTQYF
>TRBV9|TRBJ1-1
CASSVEEGRDTEAFF
>TRBV27|TRBJ2-7
CASSPRQGVPYEQYF
>TRBV18|TRBJ1-2
CASSPTGDGYYGYTF
>TRBV12-3/TRBV12-4|TRBJ2-7
CASSWTPHEQYF
>TRBV5-6|TRBJ1-6
CASSFTGVYNSPLHF
>TRBV7-2|TRBJ1-4
CASNAGHTTEKLFF
>TRBV20-1|TRBJ1-2
CSASQGKDGYTF
>TRBV7-8|TRBJ2-2
CASSLGVELFF
>TRBV5-1|TRBJ2-1
CASSLGGQGMDEQFF
>TRBV20-1|TRBJ1-6
CSARHRHGDNSPLHF
>TRBV7-7|TRBJ2-7
CASSNTGGEQYF